This T cell receptor beta chain comes out of a study of blood T cells in healthy people across ages. General observations from the study: Per million T cells, TCR beta diversity dropped roughly linearly as age increased. Long-lived and aged donors differed, with more naive CD4+ cells and higher diversity in the long-lived.

V shed 5 bases and J 6 bases; nucleotides not matched to a gene: 13. Germline assignment: CDR1 SGHTA and CDR2 FQGNSA. This CDR3 spans 16 amino acids. At least 7 million PBMCs were isolated per sample. The authors ran a second PCR of 7 to 11 cycles using a sample-barcoded 5' primer and a J-beta primer mix. Template switching added a 12-random-nucleotide identifier to every cDNA molecule. Via MiXCR, TCRdb re-called the 5' RACE reads, giving one row per CDR3 protein. The sample shows some 1.5 million distinct CDR3 sequences, about 28% of them seen only once. As concerns this clonotype: Its antigen is not known.

The sequence was collected from a woman in her 30s in good health. Sequences were obtained from blood. V usage is TRBV7-2 and J usage is TRBJ1-5; 7 bases are shared with TRBD1. This CDR3 is CASSLRTGGWGQPQHF. In DNA, the CDR3 is TGTGCCAGCAGCCTACGGACAGGAGGGTGGGGTCAGCCCCAGCATTTT.